This T cell receptor beta chain was sequenced during a study of identical twins. The CDR3 is made up of 16 amino acids. Germline CDR1 is LGHDT and CDR2 is YNNKEL (reference sequence). TCRdb reprocessed the 5' RACE reads with MiXCR, giving one entry per CDR3 protein. The table lists about 1.7 million distinct CDR3 sequences, around 29% of them singletons, with 0.25% to 0.3% in the top ten. Healthy Caucasians, and only they, were the donors. As for this clonotype: The antigen is not known. The junction differs from germline at one of its ends, possibly a read error.

Study findings and constraints: Instead of following the same donors, the conclusions were based on cross-sectional statistical analysis. Among monozygotic twins, out-of-frame TCR alpha sharing exceeded what models predicted.

The receptor's source is a newborn girl in good health. The V gene is TRBV3-1, the J gene TRBJ2-3, with TRBD2 matching over 7 bases. The specimen sequenced was cord blood. The DNA for the CDR3 is TGTACCAGCAGCCAATTAGCGGGCTCCGCCACAGATACGCAGTATTTT. This codes for CTSSQLAGSATDTQYF.